The present entry profiles one T cell receptor delta chain with its context. The protein that TCRdb holds for this DNA derives from a much larger clone and differs from the translated DNA at residues 16 and 17, which likely indicates a read error; the protein shown here is translated from the DNA. The data originate from a study of γδ T cells in repeated Plasmodium falciparum infection. About the study: Four controlled malaria infections with P. falciparum NF54 spanned roughly 640 days.

Bulk repertoires came from Vgamma9/Vdelta2+ or Vdelta2-negative gammadelta T cells flow-sorted from PBMC. TCRdb re-called clones from the multiplex PCR reads via CATT. The sample lists 50,000 to 65,000 delta-chain clones, over 1.5% seen once, with approximately 16% in the top ten. Germline V gives CDR1 TSWWSYY, CDR2 QGS. This CDR3 is 23 amino acids long. The V gene end was trimmed by 2 bases and the J gene end by 9 bases; junction bases not matched to a gene: 24. The receptor's source is a pool of human donors (malaria-infected and uninfected, not separated). This chain connects TRDV1 to TRDJ3; 11 nucleotides line up with TRDD3. The specimen was gamma-delta T cells from blood. CDR3 sequence (DNA): TGTGCTCTTGGGGAAAGGTCCCTCTTGGGTCTGGGGGATACAGTCTGTGGCACCCGACAGATGTTTTTC. It is translated as CALGERSLLGLGDTVCGTRQMFF.